The 30 T cell receptor beta chains presented below share a single source sample, sequenced in a study of cytomegalovirus exposure and HLA in healthy donors. Sequenced by immunoSEQ multiplex PCR; TCRdb stores in-frame clones only, minus some. Of about 170,000 clones listed, about 86% are singletons. Material: PBMCs. These TCRs come from a young woman in good health and CMV-seronegative.

CDR3 residues: CASRSGHYGYTF. The CDR3, as DNA: TGTGCCAGCAGGTCAGGGCACTATGGCTACACCTTC. V and J are TRBV28 and TRBJ1-2, with D possibly being TRBD1 (5 bases). Looked up from germline, CDR1 is MDHEN and CDR2 is SYDVKM. Trimming pared 6 bases from V and 3 bases from J, leaving 8 bases between. The length of the CDR3 is 12 residues.

This clone came up a few times. V is TRBV7-9 and J is TRBJ2-7; the match to TRBD1 covers 9 bases. This CDR3 is built from 15 residues. The V gene end was trimmed by 4 bases and the J gene end by 1 base; junction bases not matched to a gene: 5. CDR1 is SEHNR, CDR2 FQNEAQ, per germline (reference sequence). The CDR3 reads CASSSTGGVSYEQYF. The CDR3 coding sequence is TGTGCCAGCAGCTCCACAGGGGGCGTATCCTACGAGCAGTACTTC. The whole variable domain, remainder taken from reference TRBV7-9 and TRBJ2-7, is DTGVSQNPRHKITKRGQNVTFRCDPISEHNRLYWYRQTLGQGPEFLTYFQNEAQLEKSRLLSDRFSAERPKGSFSTLEIQRTEQGDSAMYLCASSSTGGVSYEQYFGPGTRLTVT.

This chain uses TRBV5-6 with TRBJ2-7, with D unclear. This CDR3 has 15 residues. V dropped 2 bases and J dropped 0 bases, with 12 bases sitting between them. Germline V CDR1 and CDR2: SGHDT, YYEEEE. The CDR3 sequence is CASSFSLEFSYEQYF. The CDR3 region has the DNA TGTGCCAGCAGCTTTTCACTGGAGTTCTCCTACGAGCAGTACTTC.

V is TRBV6-5 and J is TRBJ1-1; 11 bases fit TRBD1. CDR3 length: 15 residues. The germline CDR1 and CDR2 sequences are MNHEY and SVGAGI. Trimming took 4 bases from V and 5 from J; bases not matched to a gene: 6. The CDR3 spells CASSWGTGGLTEAFF. CDR3 nucleotide sequence: TGTGCCAGCAGTTGGGGGACAGGGGGGCTTACTGAAGCTTTCTTT.

This clone has a single count. V is TRBV4-3 and J is TRBJ1-1; D gene unclear. Germline CDR1 reads LGHNA; CDR2 reads YSLEER. This CDR3 contains 13 residues. V was pared by 7 bases and J by 4 bases, with 13 bases between. This chain's CDR3 is CASTESKGTEAFF. Written as DNA, the CDR3 is TGCGCCAGCACCGAGAGTAAGGGCACTGAAGCTTTCTTT.

The chain has TRBV2 and TRBJ2-3; 12 nucleotides line up with TRBD2. Germline lookup yields CDR1 SNHLY and CDR2 FYNNEI. The V and J ends lost 6 bases and 0 bases, in that order; junction bases with no gene match: 4. The CDR3 has 16 amino acids. In nucleotides, the CDR3 is TGTGCCAGCAGGGCCGGACTAGCGGGGAGCACAGATACGCAGTATTTT. Its protein is CASRAGLAGSTDTQYF.

The J gene is TRBJ2-5, the V gene TRBV2, with D possibly called TRBD1 or TRBD2 (6 bases each). The germline CDR1 and CDR2 sequences are SNHLY and FYNNEI. The CDR3 runs 12 residues. The ends were cut back, 10 bases at V and 3 bases at J, with 12 bases in the middle. The CDR3 DNA follows: TGTGCCATCAATAGGGGGGAAGAGACCCAGTACTTC. Protein sequence: CAINRGEETQYF. The variable domain in full, with the rest retrieved from reference TRBV2 and TRBJ2-5, is EPEVTQTPSHQVTQMGQEVILRCVPISNHLYFYWYRQILGQKVEFLVSFYNNEISEKSEIFDDQFSVERPDGSNFTLKIRSTKLEDSAMYFCAINRGEETQYFGPGTRLLVL.

V usage is TRBV2 and J usage is TRBJ2-1; D unclear. The CDR3 totals 13 residues. CDR1 SNHLY and CDR2 FYNNEI come from the germline V gene. The V end lost 8 bases, the J end lost 3 bases, and 11 bases lay between the germline ends. The CDR3 loop reads CASHRVNYNEQFF. The CDR3 region has the DNA TGTGCCAGCCACCGGGTGAACTACAATGAGCAGTTCTTC.

The gene calls are TRBV5-1 and TRBJ2-7; unclear D gene. This CDR3 is built from 14 residues. Germline V CDR1 and CDR2: SGHRS, YFSETQ. The V and J ends lost 0 bases and 6 bases respectively, with 13 bases between them. The CDR3: CASSLGSSVGEQYF. As DNA, the CDR3 is TGCGCCAGCAGCTTGGGCTCGTCAGTCGGCGAGCAGTACTTC.

The CDR3 reads CAWSTTGVEQYF. CDR3 DNA: TGTGCCTGGAGCACTACAGGGGTCGAGCAGTACTTC. This sequence joins TRBV30 and TRBJ2-7, with 7 bases matching TRBD1. Germline CDR1 GTSNPN, CDR2 SVGIG (reference sequence). CDR3 length equals 12 residues. J was trimmed by 6 bases and V by 3 bases; bases with no gene match: 5.

A remark on this clone: Other DNA sequences of this sample code for an identical CDR3. CDR3 DNA: TGCGCCAGCAGCTCACAGGGGGGGAACACTGAAGCTTTCTTT. It is translated as CASSSQGGNTEAFF. V is TRBV5-1 and J is TRBJ1-1, with 8 bases fitting TRBD1. The germline gives CDR1 SGHRS, CDR2 YFSETQ. This CDR3 spans 14 amino acids. V lost 3 bases to trimming and J lost 1 base; unmatched junction nucleotides: 2.

This rearrangement joins TRBV5-6 to TRBJ1-1; D may be TRBD1 (6 bases). The CDR3 sequence is 18 residues long. Germline assignment: CDR1 SGHDT and CDR2 YYEEEE. The V end was cut by 4 bases, the J end by 2 bases, with 24 bases between. In DNA form, the CDR3 reads TGTGCCAGCAGCCCGAGGGGAGCGGACCGGGGGGCCAACACTGAAGCTTTCTTT. The encoded protein is CASSPRGADRGANTEAFF. Based on the CDR3 plus reference TRBV5-6 and TRBJ1-1, the full variable domain is DAGVTQSPTHLIKTRGQQVTLRCSPKSGHDTVSWYQQALGQGPQFIFQYYEEEERQRGNFPDRFSGHQFPNYSSELNVNALLLGDSALYLCASSPRGADRGANTEAFFGQGTRLTVV.

In DNA, the CDR3 is TGTGCCAGCAGGGACAGGGCCAAGGCTGGCTACACCTTC. This gives the protein CASRDRAKAGYTF. V and J are TRBV2 and TRBJ1-2; 8 bases line up with TRBD1. CDR3 size: 13 residues. Trimming at V came to 6 bases and at J to 7 bases, leaving 7 bases not matched to a gene. The germline gives CDR1 SNHLY, CDR2 FYNNEI.

This clone has only one observation. This chain uses TRBV28 with TRBJ1-4; possibly TRBD1 for D (5 bases). Trimming stripped 6 bases from V and 7 bases from J, with 9 bases between. CDR1 and CDR2 (germline): MDHEN, SYDVKM. The CDR3 runs 12 residues. CDR3 in amino acids: CASRGTAEKLFF. The CDR3 nucleotides read TGTGCCAGCAGAGGGACTGCTGAAAAACTGTTTTTT.

The gene calls are TRBV19 and TRBJ2-7, with TRBD1 matching 7 bases. Germline V gene lookup returns CDR1 LNHDA and CDR2 SQIVND (reference sequence). J gave up 0 bases and V 3 bases, and 5 bases lay outside the gene matches. CDR3 length equals 15 residues. This chain's CDR3 is CASSIGQVPSYEQYF. The CDR3 DNA reads as TGTGCCAGTAGTATTGGACAGGTTCCCTCCTACGAGCAGTACTTC.

The J gene is TRBJ2-5, the V gene TRBV5-1; 11 bases line up with TRBD2. Germline loops: CDR1 SGHRS, CDR2 YFSETQ. Losses at the gene ends were 2 bases for V and 5 bases for J; bases not matched to a gene: 5. The CDR3 has 15 amino acids. CDR3 nucleotides: TGCGCCAGCAGCTTAACTAGCGGGAGTCGTGAGACCCAGTACTTC. Its protein is CASSLTSGSRETQYF.

This rearrangement joins TRBV9 to TRBJ2-2, with D possibly being TRBD1 (6 bases). In germline, CDR1 is SGDLS, CDR2 YYNGEE. This CDR3 comprises 15 residues. V was pared by 4 bases and J by 6 bases, with 16 bases between. CDR3 in amino acids: CASSPKNRASGELFF. The CDR3 DNA sequence: TGTGCCAGCAGCCCGAAGAACAGGGCGTCCGGGGAGCTGTTTTTT.

The chain has TRBV7-3 and TRBJ2-7, with D unclear. The CDR3 has 15 amino acids. The germline V gene has CDR1 SGHTA and CDR2 FQGTGA. Deletions cut 5 bases from V and 3 bases from J, with 17 bases between. The CDR3 nucleotides are TGTGCCAGCAGCCCCAGCCATTCCCTCAACTACGAGCAGTACTTC. Protein sequence: CASSPSHSLNYEQYF.

The rearrangement uses TRBV19 and TRBJ2-7; 8 bases match TRBD2. CDR1 and CDR2 (germline): LNHDA, SQIVND (reference sequence). The CDR3 is 16 residues long. V lost 5 bases and J lost 4; bases outside the gene matches: 13. CDR3 loop: CASSPSGAGGAYEQYF. The CDR3 nucleotides are TGTGCCAGTAGTCCCTCGGGGGCGGGGGGCGCTTACGAGCAGTACTTC. Complete variable domain (other parts from reference TRBV19 and TRBJ2-7): DGGITQSPKYLFRKEGQNVTLSCEQNLNHDAMYWYRQDPGQGLRLIYYSQIVNDFQKGDIAEGYSVSREKKESFPLTVTSAQKNPTAFYLCASSPSGAGGAYEQYFGPGTRLTVT.

The chain recombines TRBV10-3 with TRBJ2-5; 13 nucleotides line up with TRBD2. Germline values: CDR1 ENHRY, CDR2 SYGVKD. V gave up 3 bases and J gave up 5 bases; unmatched junction bases: 6. This CDR3 comprises 16 residues. CDR3 in DNA: TGTGCCATCAGTGACCCGATACTAGCGGGAGGGGAGACCCAGTACTTC. As protein: CAISDPILAGGETQYF.

The CDR3 coding sequence is TGTGCCGAGAAACAGGGGAACACTGAAGCTTTCTTT. Translated, it gives CAEKQGNTEAFF. V and J are TRBV16 and TRBJ1-1, with D perhaps matching TRBD1 (6 bases). The germline V gene encodes CDR1 KGHSY and CDR2 FQNENV. With 11 bases removed from V and 1 base from J, the gap between germline ends came to 11 bases. The CDR3 spans 12 residues.

The J gene is TRBJ1-1, the V gene TRBV12-1. TRBV12-1 is classified as a pseudogene. The CDR3 spans 14 residues. The CDR3 region is CASSLPGSRTEAFF. The CDR3 nucleotides are TGTGCCAGCAGCTTACCAGGGAGCCGCACTGAAGCTTTCTTT.

This clone was seen just once. The CDR3 loop reads CASSAGQGAGQPQHF. The CDR3 coding sequence is TGTGCCAGTAGCGCAGGGCAGGGGGCTGGACAGCCCCAGCATTTT. The V gene is TRBV19, the J gene TRBJ1-5; 8 bases agree with TRBD1. V was clipped by 6 bases and J by 7 bases; unmatched bases: 11. This CDR3 comprises 15 residues. CDR1 is LNHDA, CDR2 SQIVND, per germline (reference sequence).

The chain is built from TRBV2 and TRBJ2-2; possibly TRBD1 for D (5 bases). This CDR3 has 15 residues. V was trimmed by 1 base and J by 4 bases, leaving 10 bases between them. Per the germline V gene, CDR1 is SNHLY and CDR2 is FYNNEI. CDR3: CASSEEGLGTGELFF. CDR3 sequence (DNA): TGTGCCAGCAGTGAAGAGGGGTTGGGCACCGGGGAGCTGTTTTTT.

The chain links TRBV5-5 to TRBJ2-7, with 10 positions matching TRBD1. This CDR3 contains 15 residues. Germline CDR1 is SGHKS and CDR2 is YYEKEE (reference sequence). Trimming took 5 bases from V and 3 from J; bases not matched to a gene: 8. In DNA, the CDR3 is TGTGCCAGCAGATACGCGGGACAGGGGATCTACGAGCAGTACTTC. Amino acids: CASRYAGQGIYEQYF.

V usage is TRBV30 and J usage is TRBJ1-6, with D possibly being TRBD1 (6 bases). The germline gives CDR1 GTSNPN, CDR2 SVGIG (reference sequence). The CDR3 loop spans 13 amino acids. V gave up 5 bases and J gave up 4 bases, with 9 bases separating them. DNA of the CDR3: TGTGCCTGGGCGGGGGCGTATAATTCACCCCTCCACTTT. This sequence encodes CAWAGAYNSPLHF.

The chain recombines TRBV6-1 with TRBJ2-7; the match to TRBD1 covers 7 bases. The CDR3 length is 15 residues. Germline-derived CDR1 and CDR2 are MNHNS and SASEGT. Losses at the gene ends were 8 bases for V and 0 bases for J; bases not matched to a gene: 10. The CDR3 reads CASQLDRLTSYEQYF. The CDR3 DNA reads TGTGCCAGCCAGTTGGACAGGCTCACCTCCTACGAGCAGTACTTC.

The chain joins TRBV7-2 to TRBJ1-5, with D perhaps TRBD1 (6 bases). The CDR3 contains 14 residues. Trimming took 5 bases from V and 5 from J, leaving 13 bases between them. The germline V gene has CDR1 SGHTA and CDR2 FQGNSA. The CDR3 bases are TGTGCCAGCAGCCTACAGGGTGTGGATCAGCCCCAGCATTTT. Protein sequence: CASSLQGVDQPQHF.

The genes are TRBV29-1 and TRBJ2-7, with 7 bases identical to TRBD1. Per the germline V gene, CDR1 is SQVTM and CDR2 is ANQGSEA. V lost 1 base, J lost 0 bases, and 3 bases stayed unmatched. CDR3 length: 14 residues. CDR3 region: CSVEVPGGSYEQYF. The CDR3 DNA sequence: TGCAGCGTTGAAGTGCCAGGGGGCTCCTACGAGCAGTACTTC.

The V call is TRBV28, the J call TRBJ1-2; D perhaps matches TRBD1 (6 bases). Germline V gene sequence: CDR1 MDHEN, CDR2 SYDVKM. There are 13 residues in the CDR3. V gave up 7 bases and J gave up 6 bases, with 15 bases separating them. The CDR3 sequence: CASNVQGHDGYTF. The DNA of the CDR3 is TGTGCCAGCAACGTACAGGGTCACGATGGCTACACCTTC.